A single sample is the source of the 21 T cell receptor beta chains below, sequenced in a study of cytomegalovirus exposure and HLA in healthy donors. Here immunoSEQ multiplex PCR was the method, and the copy in TCRdb shows in-frame clones only, minus some. Of fewer than 300,000 clones in the sample, approximately 87% are singletons; the top ten hold over 0.7%. Sequenced sample: PBMCs. The source of these receptors is a young woman in good health and CMV-seronegative.

The count of this clone is one. The chain links TRBV6-5 to TRBJ2-3; the match to TRBD2 covers 12 bases. This CDR3 is built from 13 residues. V dropped 7 bases and J dropped 5; count of bases not matched to a gene: 1. Germline V lookup: CDR1 MNHEY, CDR2 SVGAGI. The CDR3 sequence: CASTLAGGDTQYF. CDR3 sequence (DNA): TGTGCCAGCACACTAGCGGGAGGAGATACGCAGTATTTT.

The V call is TRBV7-9, the J call TRBJ2-7; the D gene is possibly TRBD2 (6 bases). Deletions cut 5 bases from V and 7 bases from J, with 27 bases between. Per the germline V gene, CDR1 is SEHNR and CDR2 is FQNEAQ (reference sequence). CDR3 length: 17 amino acids. CDR3 nucleotides: TGTGCCAGCAGCCAGTCCAGCGGGTTATTCCCGAGGGGAGAGCAGTACTTC. Translated, it gives CASSQSSGLFPRGEQYF.

This chain uses TRBV7-9 with TRBJ1-4, with 8 bases aligning to TRBD1. V was pared by 8 bases and J by 4 bases, with 9 bases of the junction left unmatched. Germline V CDR1 and CDR2: SEHNR, FQNEAQ (reference sequence). The CDR3 sequence is 15 residues long. Here the CDR3 reads CASARRTGLNEKLFF. The CDR3 region has the DNA TGTGCCAGCGCGCGAAGGACAGGGCTTAATGAAAAACTGTTTTTT. Full variable domain (missing parts from reference TRBV7-9 and TRBJ1-4): DTGVSQNPRHKITKRGQNVTFRCDPISEHNRLYWYRQTLGQGPEFLTYFQNEAQLEKSRLLSDRFSAERPKGSFSTLEIQRTEQGDSAMYLCASARRTGLNEKLFFGSGTQLSVL.

The table lists this clone with a few counts. The chain combines TRBV7-3 with TRBJ1-1; D not certain. The CDR3 spans 14 residues. Trimming pared 3 bases from V and 1 base from J, leaving 9 bases between. From germline, CDR1 is SGHTA and CDR2 FQGTGA. The CDR3 nucleotides are TGTGCCAGCAGCTTGCTGGCGGCGAACACTGAAGCTTTCTTT. As protein: CASSLLAANTEAFF.

V is TRBV27 and J is TRBJ2-7, with D perhaps TRBD1 (6 bases). Trimming removed 7 bases at V and 1 base at J, with 14 bases between. The CDR3 has 14 residues. Looked up from germline, CDR1 is MNHEY and CDR2 is SMNVEV (reference sequence). CDR3 sequence (DNA): TGTGCCAGCACCGGACGGCAGGGGTCCTACGAGCAGTACTTC. Translation: CASTGRQGSYEQYF.

The rearrangement uses TRBV6-5 and TRBJ1-3; D uncertain. Germline lookup yields CDR1 MNHEY and CDR2 SVGAGI. This CDR3 is 14 amino acids long. Trimming removed 6 bases from V and 1 base from J, with 10 bases in between. CDR3 region: CASRKGGSGNTIYF. CDR3 DNA: TGTGCCAGCAGAAAGGGAGGTTCTGGAAACACCATATATTTT.

V and J are TRBV5-1 and TRBJ1-2; D not resolved. Trimming removed 4 bases from V and 5 bases from J, with 18 bases in between. Germline values: CDR1 SGHRS, CDR2 YFSETQ. This CDR3 is built from 15 residues. CDR3 in amino acids: CASSDQDILGYGYTF. CDR3 nucleotide sequence: TGCGCCAGCAGCGATCAAGACATACTAGGGTATGGCTACACCTTC.

V and J are TRBV21-1 and TRBJ2-3; the table's D call, TRBD2, has no DNA check behind it. TRBV21-1 is labeled a pseudogene. This CDR3 contains 21 residues. CDR3 loop: CASSKGPGLAGGQVSTDTQYF. In DNA form, the CDR3 reads TGTGCCAGCAGCAAAGGGCCGGGACTAGCGGGAGGGCAGGTTAGCACAGATACGCAGTATTTT.

This chain uses TRBV6-5 with TRBJ2-5, with D uncertain. Germline lookup yields CDR1 MNHEY and CDR2 SVGAGI. CDR3 size: 10 residues. V lost 10 bases to trimming and J lost 0 bases, with 3 bases between them. CDR3 sequence (DNA): TGTGCCACCTACCAAGAGACCCAGTACTTC. This translates into CATYQETQYF.

This chain uses TRBV28 with TRBJ2-7; weak D call: TRBD2 (5 bases). Germline V lookup: CDR1 MDHEN, CDR2 SYDVKM. The CDR3 consists of 12 residues. Trimming stripped 5 bases from V and 4 bases from J, with 9 bases between. The CDR3 protein is CASSRERYEQYF. The CDR3 nucleotides read TGTGCCAGCAGTAGGGAGAGATACGAGCAGTACTTC.

This clone was seen only once. This sequence joins TRBV7-8 and TRBJ2-7; 7 positions match TRBD1. V lost 5 bases and J lost 5; bases outside the gene matches: 9. The CDR3 extends over 14 amino acids. The germline V gene encodes CDR1 SGHVS and CDR2 FQNEAQ. In nucleotides, the CDR3 is TGTGCCAGCAGCCGTCGACAGGGTTTCGACGAGCAGTACTTC. It codes for CASSRRQGFDEQYF.

The chain joins TRBV28 to TRBJ2-1; the match to TRBD1 covers 8 bases. The CDR3 is made up of 15 amino acids. Germline V gene sequence: CDR1 MDHEN, CDR2 SYDVKM. J lost 8 bases, V lost 7 bases, and 13 bases had no gene match. CDR3 in amino acids: CASTMGQAKGDEQFF. For the CDR3, the DNA is TGTGCCAGCACAATGGGACAGGCCAAGGGGGATGAGCAGTTCTTC.

The chain recombines TRBV27 with TRBJ2-7, with 7 nucleotides matching TRBD1. V shed 5 bases, J shed 5 bases, and the junction held 12 bases outside the gene matches. The CDR3 length is 15 residues. The germline V gene encodes CDR1 MNHEY and CDR2 SMNVEV (reference sequence). CDR3 in amino acids: CASSPWDSPRDEQYF. The CDR3, as DNA: TGTGCCAGCAGTCCTTGGGACAGCCCCCGGGACGAGCAGTACTTC.

This clone was counted a single time. An end of the junction differs from the germline gene, which may be a read error. This rearrangement joins TRBV6-1 to TRBJ2-5; D possibly corresponds to TRBD1 (7 bases). This CDR3 spans 15 amino acids. CDR1 and CDR2 from the germline V gene are MNHNS and SASEGT. As DNA, the CDR3 is TGTGCCAGCGGTGAAATGGAGGGGGCGCAAGAGACCCAGTACTTC. Its protein product is CASGEMEGAQETQYF.

This chain links TRBV2 with TRBJ2-2; 8 bases are a match to TRBD1. CDR3 length equals 15 residues. Trimming took 6 bases from V and 1 from J; bases not matched to a gene: 4. The germline V gene has CDR1 SNHLY and CDR2 FYNNEI. The CDR3 here is CASRDRARNTGELFF. In DNA form, the CDR3 reads TGTGCCAGCAGGGACAGGGCTCGGAACACCGGGGAGCTGTTTTTT.

This chain links TRBV7-9 with TRBJ1-1; TRBD1 matches at 9 bases. Per germline, CDR1 SEHNR and CDR2 FQNEAQ (reference sequence). Trimming removed 5 bases from V and 3 bases from J; junction bases left unmatched: 10. This CDR3 region has 16 residues. In DNA form, the CDR3 reads TGTGCCAGCAGCACCCCCGGGACAGGGCCTTACACTGAAGCTTTCTTT. Its protein product is CASSTPGTGPYTEAFF.

This clone has ten or more counts. The V and J genes are TRBV6-1 and TRBJ2-5, with TRBD2 matching over 10 bases. This CDR3 spans 17 amino acids. J lost 5 bases, V lost 1 base, and 10 bases had no gene match. Germline CDR1 MNHNS, CDR2 SASEGT. The CDR3 protein is CASSEELSGRASETQYF. DNA for the CDR3: TGTGCCAGCAGTGAAGAGCTGAGCGGGAGGGCCTCTGAGACCCAGTACTTC.

The V call is TRBV6-6, the J call TRBJ1-1, with 8 nucleotides matching TRBD1. The CDR3 has 14 residues. The junction had 3 bases not matched to a gene; V was cut back by 6 bases and J by 0 bases. Germline CDR1 MNHNY, CDR2 SVGAGI (reference sequence). The CDR3 is CASSWTGMNTEAFF. CDR3 DNA sequence: TGTGCCAGCAGCTGGACAGGGATGAACACTGAAGCTTTCTTT.

The J gene is TRBJ2-1, the V gene TRBV11-2; D is ambiguous. Per the germline V gene, CDR1 is SGHAT and CDR2 is FQNNGV. The CDR3 spans 14 residues. Trimming cost V 3 bases and J 10 bases, with 16 bases left between them. CDR3 protein: CASSFGQERWEQFF. Here the CDR3 DNA reads TGTGCCAGCAGCTTCGGCCAAGAGAGGTGGGAGCAGTTCTTC.

The chain has TRBV4-1 and TRBJ2-7, with 9 bases identical to TRBD1. CDR1 is MGHRA, CDR2 YSYEKL, per germline. The CDR3 is 15 amino acids. V lost 5 bases, J lost 1 base, and 6 bases stayed unmatched. The CDR3 sequence is CASSSRDRESYEQYF. DNA for the CDR3: TGCGCCAGCAGCTCCCGGGACAGGGAGTCCTACGAGCAGTACTTC.

The chain uses TRBV6-6 and TRBJ2-7; 8 bases agree with TRBD2. Germline V gene data show CDR1 as MNHNY and CDR2 as SVGAGI (reference sequence). With 6 bases clipped from V and 1 base from J, the junction kept 11 bases outside the gene matches. There are 16 residues in the CDR3. CDR3 protein: CASRKPLAGPSYEQYF. CDR3 nucleotides: TGTGCCAGCAGAAAACCTTTAGCGGGACCGTCCTACGAGCAGTACTTC.